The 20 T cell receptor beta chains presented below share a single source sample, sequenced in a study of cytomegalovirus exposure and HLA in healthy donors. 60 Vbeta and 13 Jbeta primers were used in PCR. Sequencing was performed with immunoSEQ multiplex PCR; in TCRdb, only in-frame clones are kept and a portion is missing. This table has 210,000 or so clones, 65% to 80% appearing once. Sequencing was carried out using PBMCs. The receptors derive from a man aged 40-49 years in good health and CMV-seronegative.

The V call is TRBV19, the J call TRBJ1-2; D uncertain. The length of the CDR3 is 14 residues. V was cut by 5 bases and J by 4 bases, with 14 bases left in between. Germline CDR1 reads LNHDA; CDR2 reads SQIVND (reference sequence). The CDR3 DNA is TGTGCCAGTAGTGTCGGACTGGCAAGCTATGGCTACACCTTC. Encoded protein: CASSVGLASYGYTF.

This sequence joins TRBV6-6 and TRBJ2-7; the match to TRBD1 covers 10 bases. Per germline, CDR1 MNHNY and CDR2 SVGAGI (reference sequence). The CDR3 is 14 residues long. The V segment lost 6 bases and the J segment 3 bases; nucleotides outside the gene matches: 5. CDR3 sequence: CASRGQGMSYEQYF. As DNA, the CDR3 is TGTGCCAGCAGGGGACAGGGGATGAGCTACGAGCAGTACTTC.

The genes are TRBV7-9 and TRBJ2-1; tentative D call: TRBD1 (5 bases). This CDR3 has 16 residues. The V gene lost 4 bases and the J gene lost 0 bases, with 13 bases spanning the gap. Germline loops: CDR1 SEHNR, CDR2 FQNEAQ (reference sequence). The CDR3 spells CASSSGHLSSYNEQFF. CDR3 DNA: TGTGCCAGCAGCTCCGGACACCTTAGCTCCTACAATGAGCAGTTCTTC.

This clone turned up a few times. This CDR3 reads CASSLERTGNTIYF. Here the CDR3 DNA reads TGTGCCAGCAGCTTAGAGAGGACTGGAAACACCATATATTTT. The rearrangement links TRBV7-8 to TRBJ1-3; D unresolved. The CDR3 is made up of 14 amino acids. V was shortened by 1 base and J by 2 bases, with 6 bases between the two germline ends. Germline V lookup: CDR1 SGHVS, CDR2 FQNEAQ.

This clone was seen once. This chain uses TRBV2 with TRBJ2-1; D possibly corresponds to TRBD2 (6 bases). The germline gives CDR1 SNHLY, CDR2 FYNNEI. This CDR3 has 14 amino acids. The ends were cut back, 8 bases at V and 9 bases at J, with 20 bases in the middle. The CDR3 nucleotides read TGTGCCAGCGCCATGGGTTCTAGCGAAGCTGAGCAGTTCTTC. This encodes CASAMGSSEAEQFF.

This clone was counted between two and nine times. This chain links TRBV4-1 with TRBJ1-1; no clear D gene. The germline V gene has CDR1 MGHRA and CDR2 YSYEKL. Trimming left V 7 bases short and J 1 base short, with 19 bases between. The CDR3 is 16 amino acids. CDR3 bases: TGCGCCAGCATGGAGGGAGTTTTCATACCGAACACTGAAGCTTTCTTT. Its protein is CASMEGVFIPNTEAFF.

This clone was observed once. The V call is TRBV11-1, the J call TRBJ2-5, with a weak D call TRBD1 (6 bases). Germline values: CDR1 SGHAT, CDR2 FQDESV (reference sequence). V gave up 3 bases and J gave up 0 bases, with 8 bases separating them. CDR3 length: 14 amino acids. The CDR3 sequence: CASSLRGYQETQYF. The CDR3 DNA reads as TGTGCCAGCAGCTTGAGGGGGTACCAAGAGACCCAGTACTTC.

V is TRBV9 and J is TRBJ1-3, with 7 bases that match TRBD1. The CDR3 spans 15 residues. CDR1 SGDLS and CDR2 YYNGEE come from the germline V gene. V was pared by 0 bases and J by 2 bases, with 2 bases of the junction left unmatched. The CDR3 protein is CASSVGQGAGNTIYF. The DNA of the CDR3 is TGTGCCAGCAGCGTAGGACAGGGAGCTGGAAACACCATATATTTT.

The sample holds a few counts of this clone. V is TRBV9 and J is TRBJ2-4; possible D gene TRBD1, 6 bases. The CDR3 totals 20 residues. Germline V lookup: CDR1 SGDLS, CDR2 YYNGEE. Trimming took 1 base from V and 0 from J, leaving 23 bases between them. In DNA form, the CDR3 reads TGTGCCAGCAGCGTATATCAGGGGAATAGTGTGGGCGAAGCCAAAAACATTCAGTACTTC. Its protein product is CASSVYQGNSVGEAKNIQYF.

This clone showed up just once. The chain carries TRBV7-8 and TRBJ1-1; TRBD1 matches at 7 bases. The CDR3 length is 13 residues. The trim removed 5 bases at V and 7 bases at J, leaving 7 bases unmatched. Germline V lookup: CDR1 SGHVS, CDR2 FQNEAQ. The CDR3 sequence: CASSALGQNEAFF. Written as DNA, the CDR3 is TGTGCCAGCAGCGCGTTGGGACAGAATGAAGCTTTCTTT. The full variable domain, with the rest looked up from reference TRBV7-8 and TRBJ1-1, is GAGVSQSPRYKVAKRGQDVALRCDPISGHVSLFWYQQALGQGPEFLTYFQNEAQLDKSGLPSDRFFAERPEGSVSTLKIQRTQQEDSAVYLCASSALGQNEAFFGQGTRLTVV.

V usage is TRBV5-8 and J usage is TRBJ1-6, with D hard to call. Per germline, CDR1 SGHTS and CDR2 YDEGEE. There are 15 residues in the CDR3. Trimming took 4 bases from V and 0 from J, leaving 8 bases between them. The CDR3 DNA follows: TGTGCCAGCAGCCGCACGAGCTCCTATAATTCACCCCTCCACTTT. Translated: CASSRTSSYNSPLHF.

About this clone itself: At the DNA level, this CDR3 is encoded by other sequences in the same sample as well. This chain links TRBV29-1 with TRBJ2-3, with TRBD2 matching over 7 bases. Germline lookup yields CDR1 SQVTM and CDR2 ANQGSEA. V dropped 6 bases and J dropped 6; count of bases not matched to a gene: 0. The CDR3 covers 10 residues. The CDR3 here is CSVGGDTQYF. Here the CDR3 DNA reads TGCAGCGTCGGGGGGGATACGCAGTATTTT.

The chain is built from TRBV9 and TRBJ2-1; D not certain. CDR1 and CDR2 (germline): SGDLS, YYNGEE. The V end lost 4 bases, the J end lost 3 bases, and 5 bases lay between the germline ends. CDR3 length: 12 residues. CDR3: CASSLLYNEQFF. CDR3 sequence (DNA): TGTGCCAGCAGCCTTCTCTACAATGAGCAGTTCTTC.

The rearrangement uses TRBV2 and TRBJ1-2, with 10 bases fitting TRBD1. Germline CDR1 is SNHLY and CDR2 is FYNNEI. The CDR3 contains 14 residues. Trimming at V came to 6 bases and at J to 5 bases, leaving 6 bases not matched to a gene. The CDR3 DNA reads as TGTGCCAGCAGGGGACCGGGACAGGGGTATGGCTACACCTTC. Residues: CASRGPGQGYGYTF.

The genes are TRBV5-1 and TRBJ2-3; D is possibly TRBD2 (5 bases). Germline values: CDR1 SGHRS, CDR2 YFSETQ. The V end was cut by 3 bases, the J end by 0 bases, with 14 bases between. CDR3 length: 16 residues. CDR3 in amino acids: CASSSLAGSSTDTQYF. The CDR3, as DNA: TGCGCCAGCAGCTCATTGGCGGGCTCAAGCACAGATACGCAGTATTTT.

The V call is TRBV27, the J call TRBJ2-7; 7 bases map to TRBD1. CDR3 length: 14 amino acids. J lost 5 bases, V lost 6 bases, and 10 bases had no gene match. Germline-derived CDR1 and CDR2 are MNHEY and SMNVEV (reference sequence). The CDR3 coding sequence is TGTGCCAGCAGCCTGACAGGGTTCGTGCACGAGCAGTACTTC. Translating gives CASSLTGFVHEQYF.

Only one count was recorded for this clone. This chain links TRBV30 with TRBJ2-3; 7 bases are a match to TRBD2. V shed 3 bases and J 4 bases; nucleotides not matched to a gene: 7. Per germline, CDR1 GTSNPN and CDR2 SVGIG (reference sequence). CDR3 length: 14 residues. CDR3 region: CAWSVSAGADTQYF. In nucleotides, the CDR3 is TGTGCCTGGAGCGTGTCGGCGGGGGCAGATACGCAGTATTTT.

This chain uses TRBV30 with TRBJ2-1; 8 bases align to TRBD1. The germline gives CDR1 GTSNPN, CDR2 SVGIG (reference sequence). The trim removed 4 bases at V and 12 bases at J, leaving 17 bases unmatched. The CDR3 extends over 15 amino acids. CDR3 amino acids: CAWTPGQGLMMGQFF. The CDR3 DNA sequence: TGTGCCTGGACGCCCGGACAGGGCCTCATGATGGGGCAGTTCTTC.

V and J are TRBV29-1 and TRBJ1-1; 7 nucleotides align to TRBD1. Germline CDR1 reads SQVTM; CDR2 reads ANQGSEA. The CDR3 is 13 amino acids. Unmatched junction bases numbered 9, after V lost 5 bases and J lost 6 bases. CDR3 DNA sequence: TGCAGCGTTCTTCAGGGGGGTAATGCTGAAGCTTTCTTT. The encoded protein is CSVLQGGNAEAFF. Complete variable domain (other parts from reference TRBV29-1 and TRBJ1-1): SAVISQKPSRDICQRGTSLTIQCQVDSQVTMMFWYRQQPGQSLTLIATANQGSEATYESGFVIDKFPISRPNLTFSTLTVSNMSPEDSSIYLCSVLQGGNAEAFFGQGTRLTVV.

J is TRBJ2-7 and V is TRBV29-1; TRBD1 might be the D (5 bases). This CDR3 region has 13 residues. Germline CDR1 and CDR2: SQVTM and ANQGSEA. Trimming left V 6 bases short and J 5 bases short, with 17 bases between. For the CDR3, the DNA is TGCAGCGTACAAAAAGGGGCAGGGAACGAGCAGTACTTC. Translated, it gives CSVQKGAGNEQYF.